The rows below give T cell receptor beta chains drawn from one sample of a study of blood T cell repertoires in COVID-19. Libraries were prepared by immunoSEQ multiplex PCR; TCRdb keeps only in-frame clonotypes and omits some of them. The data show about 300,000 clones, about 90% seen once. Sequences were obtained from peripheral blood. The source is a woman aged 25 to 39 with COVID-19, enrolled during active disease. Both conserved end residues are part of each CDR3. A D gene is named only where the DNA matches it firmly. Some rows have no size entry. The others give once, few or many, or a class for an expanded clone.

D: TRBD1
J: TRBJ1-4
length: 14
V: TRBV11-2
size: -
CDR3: CASSFVQGNEKLFF
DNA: TGTGCCAGCAGCTTCGTACAGGGGAATGAAAAACTGTTTTTT

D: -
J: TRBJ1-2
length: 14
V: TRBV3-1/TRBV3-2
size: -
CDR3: CASSQDQGSYGYTF
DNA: TGTGCCAGCAGCCAAGACCAGGGATCCTATGGCTACACCTTC

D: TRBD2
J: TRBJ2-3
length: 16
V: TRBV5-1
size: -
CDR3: CASSRTSGDSIHTQYF
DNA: TGCGCCAGCAGCCGGACTAGCGGGGATAGCATACATACGCAGTATTTT

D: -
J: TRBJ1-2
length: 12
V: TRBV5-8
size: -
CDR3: CASSGAHGGYTF
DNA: TGTGCCAGCAGCGGAGCGCATGGCGGCTACACCTTC

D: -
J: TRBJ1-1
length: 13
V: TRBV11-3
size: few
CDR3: CASSVGTNTEAFF
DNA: TGTGCCAGCAGCGTCGGGACAAACACTGAAGCTTTCTTT

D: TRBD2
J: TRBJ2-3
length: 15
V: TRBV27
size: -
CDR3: CASSLSGGASDTQYF
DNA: TGTGCCAGCAGTCTAAGCGGGGGGGCATCCGATACGCAGTATTTT

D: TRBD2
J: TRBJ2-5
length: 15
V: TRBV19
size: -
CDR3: CASSDSAGDQETQYF
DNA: TGTGCCAGTAGTGACTCTGCGGGAGACCAAGAGACCCAGTACTTC

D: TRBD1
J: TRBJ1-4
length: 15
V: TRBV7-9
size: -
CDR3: CASSLEGTGGEKLFF
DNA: TGTGCCAGCAGCTTAGAGGGGACAGGGGGTGAAAAACTGTTTTTT

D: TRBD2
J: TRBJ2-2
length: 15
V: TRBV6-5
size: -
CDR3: CASRRTSGGFGELFF
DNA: TGTGCCAGCAGGAGGACTAGCGGGGGATTCGGGGAGCTGTTTTTT

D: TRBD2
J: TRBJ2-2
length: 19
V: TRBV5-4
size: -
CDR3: CASSLRGLAGGPGTGELFF
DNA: TGTGCCAGCAGCTTACGGGGACTAGCGGGGGGGCCCGGCACCGGGGAGCTGTTTTTT

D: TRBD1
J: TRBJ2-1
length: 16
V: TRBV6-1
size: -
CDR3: CASSEHLGQGLAEQFF
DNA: TGTGCCAGCAGCGAACATCTAGGACAGGGGCTAGCTGAGCAGTTCTTC

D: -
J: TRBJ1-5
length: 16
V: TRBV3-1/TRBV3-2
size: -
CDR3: CASSSGGIEGNQPQHF
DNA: TGTGCCAGCAGCTCGGGGGGAATTGAGGGCAATCAGCCCCAGCATTTT

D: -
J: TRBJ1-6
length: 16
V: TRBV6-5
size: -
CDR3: CASSYRNGGIASPLHF
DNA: TGTGCCAGCAGTTACCGAAACGGGGGAATTGCTTCACCCCTCCACTTT

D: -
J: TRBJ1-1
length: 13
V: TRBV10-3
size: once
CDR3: CAISRVMNTEAFF
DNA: TGTGCCATCAGCCGAGTCATGAACACTGAAGCTTTCTTT

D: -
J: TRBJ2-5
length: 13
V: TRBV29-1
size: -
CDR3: CSVARDTQETQYF
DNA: TGCAGCGTTGCCCGGGACACCCAAGAGACCCAGTACTTC

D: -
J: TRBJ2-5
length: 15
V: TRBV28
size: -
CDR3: CASSPPRGGRETQYF
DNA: TGTGCCAGCAGTCCCCCTCGTGGGGGCCGGGAGACCCAGTACTTC